The source of this TCR beta chain is a study of cytomegalovirus exposure and HLA in healthy donors. Study-level information: Among the roughly 370 genotyped donors, 81% were placed in the Caucasian-associated ancestry cluster. Findings of the study overall: Most CMV-associated TCR beta chains were later found to appear HLA-restricted. In a later analysis, an Asian-associated ancestry cluster reportedly showed fewer N-insertions than the roughly 730-donor mean.

The CDR3 covers 15 residues. The V gene end was trimmed by 5 bases and the J gene end by 4 bases; junction bases not matched to a gene: 8. CDR1 SGHVS and CDR2 FNYEAQ come from the germline V gene. As concerns this clone: Its antigen is currently unknown.

Amplification used 60 Vbeta primers and 13 Jbeta primers. Clones were sequenced by immunoSEQ multiplex PCR, and TCRdb holds only the in-frame ones, with some missing. The sample yields about 94,000 clones, just under 80% seen once. The rearrangement joins TRBV7-6 to TRBJ2-5, with 9 bases identical to TRBD2. The TCR sequence derives from a woman in her 40s in good health and CMV-seronegative. Material: PBMCs. CDR3 nucleotide sequence: TGTGCCAGCAGCAAATGGACTAGCGCGAGAGAGACCCAGTACTTC. The encoded protein is CASSKWTSARETQYF.